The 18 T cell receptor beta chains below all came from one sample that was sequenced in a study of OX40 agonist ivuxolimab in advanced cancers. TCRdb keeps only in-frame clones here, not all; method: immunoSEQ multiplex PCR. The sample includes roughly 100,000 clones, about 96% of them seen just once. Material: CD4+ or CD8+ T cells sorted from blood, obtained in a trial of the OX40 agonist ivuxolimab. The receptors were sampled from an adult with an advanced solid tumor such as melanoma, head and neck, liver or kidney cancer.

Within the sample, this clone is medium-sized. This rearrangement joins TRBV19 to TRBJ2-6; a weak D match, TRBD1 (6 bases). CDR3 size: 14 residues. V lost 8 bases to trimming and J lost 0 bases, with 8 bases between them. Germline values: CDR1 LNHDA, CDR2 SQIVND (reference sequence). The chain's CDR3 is CASSQGSGANVLTF. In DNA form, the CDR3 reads TGTGCCAGTTCACAGGGCTCTGGGGCCAACGTCCTGACTTTC.

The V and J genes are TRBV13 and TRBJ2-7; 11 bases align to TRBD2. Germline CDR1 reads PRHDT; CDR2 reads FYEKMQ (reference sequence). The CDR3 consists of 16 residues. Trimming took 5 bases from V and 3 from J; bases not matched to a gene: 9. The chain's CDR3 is CASSETGTSGLYEQYF. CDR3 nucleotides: TGTGCCAGCAGCGAAACCGGGACTAGCGGCCTCTACGAGCAGTACTTC.

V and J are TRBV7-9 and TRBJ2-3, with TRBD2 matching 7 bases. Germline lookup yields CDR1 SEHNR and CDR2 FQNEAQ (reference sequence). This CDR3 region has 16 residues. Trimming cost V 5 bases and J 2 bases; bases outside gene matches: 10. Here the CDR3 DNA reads TGTGCCAGCAGCATCTCTAGCGGTTCTCTCACAGATACGCAGTATTTT. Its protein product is CASSISSGSLTDTQYF.

The CDR3: CASSQTTPGWRIGELFF. The CDR3 DNA reads TGCGCCAGCAGCCAGACGACCCCAGGGTGGAGGATCGGGGAGCTGTTTTTT. The chain combines TRBV4-1 with TRBJ2-2; D may correspond to TRBD1 or TRBD2 (5 bases each). The CDR3 covers 17 residues. Germline values: CDR1 MGHRA, CDR2 YSYEKL. V was shortened by 3 bases and J by 7 bases, with 21 bases between the two germline ends.

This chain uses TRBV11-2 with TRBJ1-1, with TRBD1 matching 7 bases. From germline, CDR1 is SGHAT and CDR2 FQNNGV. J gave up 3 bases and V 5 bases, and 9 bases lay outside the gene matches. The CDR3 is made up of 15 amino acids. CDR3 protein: CASSTRSGGDTEAFF. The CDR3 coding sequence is TGTGCCAGCAGCACTCGCTCAGGGGGGGACACTGAAGCTTTCTTT.

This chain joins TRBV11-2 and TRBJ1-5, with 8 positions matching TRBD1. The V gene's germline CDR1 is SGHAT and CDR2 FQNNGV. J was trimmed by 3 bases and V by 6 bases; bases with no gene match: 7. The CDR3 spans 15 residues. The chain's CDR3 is CASSLGQGYNQPQHF. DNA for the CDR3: TGTGCCAGCAGTCTCGGACAGGGTTACAATCAGCCCCAGCATTTT.

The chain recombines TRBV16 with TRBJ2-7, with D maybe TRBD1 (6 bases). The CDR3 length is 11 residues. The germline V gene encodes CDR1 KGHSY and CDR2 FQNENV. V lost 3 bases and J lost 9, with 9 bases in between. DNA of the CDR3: TGTGCCAGCAGCCAGGGGGCAGGGCAGTACTTC. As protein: CASSQGAGQYF.

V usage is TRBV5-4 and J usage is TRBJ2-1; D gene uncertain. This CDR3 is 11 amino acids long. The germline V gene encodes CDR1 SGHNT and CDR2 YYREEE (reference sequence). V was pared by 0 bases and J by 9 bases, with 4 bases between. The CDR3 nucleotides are TGTGCCAGCAGCTTGGCTGGTGAGCAGTTCTTC. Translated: CASSLAGEQFF. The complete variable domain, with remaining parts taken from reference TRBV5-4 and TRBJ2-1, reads ETGVTQSPTHLIKTRGQQVTLRCSSQSGHNTVSWYQQALGQGPQFIFQYYREEENGRGNFPPRFSGLQFPNYSSELNVNALELDDSALYLCASSLAGEQFFGPGTRLTVL.

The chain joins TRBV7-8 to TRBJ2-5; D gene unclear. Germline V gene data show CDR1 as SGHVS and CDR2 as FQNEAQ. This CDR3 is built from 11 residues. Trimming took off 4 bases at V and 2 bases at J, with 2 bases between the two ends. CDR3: CASSSQETQYF. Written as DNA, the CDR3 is TGTGCCAGCAGCTCGCAAGAGACCCAGTACTTC.

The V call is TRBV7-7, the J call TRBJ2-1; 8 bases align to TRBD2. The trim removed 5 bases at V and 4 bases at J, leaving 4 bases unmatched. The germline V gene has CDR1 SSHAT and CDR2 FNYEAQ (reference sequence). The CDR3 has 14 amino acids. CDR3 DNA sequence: TGTGCCAGCAGCCGGGAGGGCCGGTACAATGAGCAGTTCTTC. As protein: CASSREGRYNEQFF.

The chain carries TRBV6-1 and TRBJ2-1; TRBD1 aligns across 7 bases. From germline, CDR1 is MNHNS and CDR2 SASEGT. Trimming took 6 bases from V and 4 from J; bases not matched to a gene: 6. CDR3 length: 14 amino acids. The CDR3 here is CASSDRVAYNEQFF. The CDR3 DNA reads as TGTGCCAGCAGCGACAGGGTTGCTTACAATGAGCAGTTCTTC.

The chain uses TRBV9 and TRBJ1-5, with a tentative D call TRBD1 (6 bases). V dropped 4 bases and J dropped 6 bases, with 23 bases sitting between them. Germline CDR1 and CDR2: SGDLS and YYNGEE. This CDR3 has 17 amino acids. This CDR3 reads CASSPEGDFVPGQPQHF. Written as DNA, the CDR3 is TGTGCCAGCAGCCCGGAGGGGGACTTCGTTCCTGGTCAGCCCCAGCATTTT.

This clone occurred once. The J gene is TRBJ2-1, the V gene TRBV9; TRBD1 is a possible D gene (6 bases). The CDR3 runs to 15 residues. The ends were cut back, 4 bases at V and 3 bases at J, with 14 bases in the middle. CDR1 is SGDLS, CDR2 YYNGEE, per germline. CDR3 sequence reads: CASSPSGASYNEQFF. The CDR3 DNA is TGTGCCAGCAGCCCGTCAGGGGCTAGCTACAATGAGCAGTTCTTC.

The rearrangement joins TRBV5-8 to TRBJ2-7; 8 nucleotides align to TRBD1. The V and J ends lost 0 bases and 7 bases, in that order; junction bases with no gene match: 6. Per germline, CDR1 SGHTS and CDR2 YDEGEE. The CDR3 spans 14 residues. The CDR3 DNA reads TGTGCCAGCAGCTTGGGACAGGGGAATGGAGAGCAGTACTTC. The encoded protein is CASSLGQGNGEQYF.

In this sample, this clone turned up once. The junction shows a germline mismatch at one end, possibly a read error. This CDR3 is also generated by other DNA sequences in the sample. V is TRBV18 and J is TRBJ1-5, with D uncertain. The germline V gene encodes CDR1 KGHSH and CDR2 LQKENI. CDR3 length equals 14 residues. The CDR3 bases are TGCGCCAGCTCACCAGACTCCGGCAATCAGCCCCAGCATTTT. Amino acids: CASSPDSGNQPQHF.

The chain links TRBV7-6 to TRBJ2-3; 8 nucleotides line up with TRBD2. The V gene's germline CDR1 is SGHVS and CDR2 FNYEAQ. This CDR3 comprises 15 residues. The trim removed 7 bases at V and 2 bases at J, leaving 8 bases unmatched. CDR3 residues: CASTLLAGNTDTQYF. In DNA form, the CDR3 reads TGTGCCAGCACCCTCCTAGCGGGTAACACAGATACGCAGTATTTT.

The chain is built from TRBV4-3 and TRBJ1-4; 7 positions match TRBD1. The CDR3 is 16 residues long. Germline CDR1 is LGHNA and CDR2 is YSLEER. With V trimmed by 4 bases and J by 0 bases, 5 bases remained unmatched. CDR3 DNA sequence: TGCGCCAGCAGCCGACAGGGAATTTCAACTAATGAAAAACTGTTTTTT. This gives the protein CASSRQGISTNEKLFF.

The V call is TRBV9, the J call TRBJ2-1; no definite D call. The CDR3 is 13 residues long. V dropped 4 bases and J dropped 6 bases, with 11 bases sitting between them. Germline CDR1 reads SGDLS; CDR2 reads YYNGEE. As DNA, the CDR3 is TGTGCCAGCAGCTTAGGCGACGCCAATGAGCAGTTCTTC. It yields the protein CASSLGDANEQFF. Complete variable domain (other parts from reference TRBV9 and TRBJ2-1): DSGVTQTPKHLITATGQRVTLRCSPRSGDLSVYWYQQSLDQGLQFLIQYYNGEERAKGNILERFSAQQFPDLHSELNLSSLELGDSALYFCASSLGDANEQFFGPGTRLTVL.